This TCR beta chain is drawn from a study of T cells in Graves' hyperthyroidism and ophthalmopathy. V lost 5 bases and J 3 bases, leaving 17 bases between the germline ends. Germline V gives CDR1 GTSNPN, CDR2 SVGIG (reference sequence). The CDR3 covers 14 residues. Researchers amplified the TCR beta CDR3 regions from RNA transcripts. With the HTBI primer set, the TCR CDR3 went through a first round of RT-PCR. TCRdb used MiXCR to reprocess the multiplex PCR reads, holding one entry per CDR3 protein. There are roughly 380,000 distinct CDR3 sequences in the sample; roughly 19% occur only once, and 3% to 4.5% lies in the top ten. This clonotype has ten or more counts. Over 18 months, lack of ophthalmopathy progression marked Graves' hyperthyroidism as stable. Subjects aged 18 to 65 presented with newly diagnosed hyperthyroidism of less than 2 months' duration.

This sequence joins TRBV30 and TRBJ2-7, with D tentatively TRBD1 (6 bases). Input material: blood. The receptor was isolated from a woman between 18 and 29 years old with Graves' hyperthyroidism. CDR3 DNA sequence: TGTGCCTGGGCCCTCCCCGACAGGCTCTACGAGCAGTACTTC. It codes for CAWALPDRLYEQYF. Based on the CDR3 plus reference TRBV30 and TRBJ2-7, the full variable domain is SQTIHQWPATLVQPVGSPLSLECTVEGTSNPNLYWYRQAAGRGLQLLFYSVGIGQISSEVPQNLSASRPQDRQFILSSKKLLLSDSGFYLCAWALPDRLYEQYFGPGTRLTVT.